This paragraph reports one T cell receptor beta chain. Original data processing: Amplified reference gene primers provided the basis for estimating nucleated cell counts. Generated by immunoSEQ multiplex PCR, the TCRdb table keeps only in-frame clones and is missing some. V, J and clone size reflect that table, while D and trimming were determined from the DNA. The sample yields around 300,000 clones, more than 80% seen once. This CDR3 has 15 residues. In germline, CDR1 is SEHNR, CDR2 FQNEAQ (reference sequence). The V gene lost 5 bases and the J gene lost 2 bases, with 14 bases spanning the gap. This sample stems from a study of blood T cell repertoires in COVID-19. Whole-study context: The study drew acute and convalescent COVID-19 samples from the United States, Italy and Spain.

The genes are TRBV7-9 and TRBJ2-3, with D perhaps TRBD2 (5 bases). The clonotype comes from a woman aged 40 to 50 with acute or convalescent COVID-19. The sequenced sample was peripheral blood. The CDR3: CASSPGILYTDTQYF. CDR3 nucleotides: TGTGCCAGCAGCCCCGGGATCCTTTACACAGATACGCAGTATTTT.